These 8 T cell receptor beta chains were sequenced from one sample in a study of cytomegalovirus exposure and HLA in healthy donors. The protocol was immunoSEQ multiplex PCR, while the TCRdb copy is restricted to in-frame clones and leaves out a portion. This table has 200,000 to 250,000 clones, around 86% appearing once. The sequencing input was PBMCs. Receptor source: a woman younger than 35 in good health and CMV-seropositive.

V gene TRBV30 combines with J gene TRBJ1-5; a weak D match, TRBD1 (6 bases). The CDR3 is 14 amino acids. Between the trimmed V and J ends, which lost 2 bases and 4 bases, there was a span of 12 bases. CDR1 GTSNPN and CDR2 SVGIG come from the germline V gene (reference sequence). CDR3 in amino acids: CAWSNRVRNQPQHF. CDR3 DNA sequence: TGTGCCTGGAGTAACAGGGTAAGGAATCAGCCCCAGCATTTT.

The chain uses TRBV30 and TRBJ2-3; 9 positions agree with TRBD1. The CDR3 consists of 16 residues. V gave up 2 bases and J gave up 2 bases; unmatched junction bases: 8. Per the germline V gene, CDR1 is GTSNPN and CDR2 is SVGIG (reference sequence). The CDR3: CAWSSRDRVFTDTQYF. The CDR3, as DNA: TGTGCCTGGAGTTCACGGGACAGGGTTTTCACAGATACGCAGTATTTT.

Here the CDR3 DNA reads TGCGCCAGCAGCCCCGGGGGGTCCCGCCTCTCCTACGAGCAGTACTTC. Protein product: CASSPGGSRLSYEQYF. The chain is built from TRBV4-1 and TRBJ2-7, with TRBD2 matching 7 bases. Germline CDR1 reads MGHRA; CDR2 reads YSYEKL. The CDR3 spans 16 residues. V was pared by 4 bases and J by 0 bases, with 9 bases of the junction left unmatched.

This chain links TRBV29-1 with TRBJ1-1; D possibly corresponds to TRBD1 (5 bases). V lost 0 bases to trimming and J lost 4 bases, with 15 bases between them. Germline V gene data show CDR1 as SQVTM and CDR2 as ANQGSEA. The CDR3 totals 15 residues. The CDR3 spells CSVEDGRGRGTEAFF. CDR3 coding DNA: TGCAGCGTTGAAGATGGGCGGGGTAGGGGCACTGAAGCTTTCTTT.

In regard to this clone: This same CDR3 is encoded by further DNA sequences in the sample. The chain recombines TRBV15 with TRBJ2-1, with unresolved D. Germline V CDR1 and CDR2: LNHNV, YYDKDF (reference sequence). The germline V and J ends were trimmed by 0 bases and 2 bases, with 8 bases remaining between them. The CDR3 totals 15 residues. The CDR3 sequence is CATSRDSGTYNEQFF. The CDR3 region has the DNA TGTGCCACCAGCAGAGATTCTGGCACCTACAATGAGCAGTTCTTC.

The chain uses TRBV19 and TRBJ1-5, with D possibly being TRBD1 (5 bases). This CDR3 is built from 13 residues. Per germline, CDR1 LNHDA and CDR2 SQIVND (reference sequence). V was shortened by 5 bases and J by 9 bases, with 14 bases between the two germline ends. DNA of the CDR3: TGTGCCAGTAGTTTGAAGGGGTCAGGGCCCCAGCATTTT. Its protein product is CASSLKGSGPQHF.

V usage is TRBV6-5 and J usage is TRBJ1-1, with D possibly being TRBD1 (5 bases). Trimming left V 4 bases short and J 4 bases short, with 16 bases between. The CDR3 contains 15 residues. Germline assignment: CDR1 MNHEY and CDR2 SVGAGI. CDR3 nucleotide sequence: TGTGCCAGCAGTTTTTCGGGGGTCATGAGCACTGAAGCTTTCTTT. Residues: CASSFSGVMSTEAFF.

This clone was seen a handful of times. This chain links TRBV6-5 with TRBJ2-7, with a possible D match to TRBD2 (5 bases). In germline, CDR1 is MNHEY, CDR2 SVGAGI. V lost 6 bases and J 5 bases, leaving 14 bases between the germline ends. The CDR3 sequence is 13 residues long. This CDR3 reads CASSRRPRDEQYF. The CDR3 nucleotides read TGTGCCAGCAGCCGACGCCCGAGGGACGAGCAGTACTTC.